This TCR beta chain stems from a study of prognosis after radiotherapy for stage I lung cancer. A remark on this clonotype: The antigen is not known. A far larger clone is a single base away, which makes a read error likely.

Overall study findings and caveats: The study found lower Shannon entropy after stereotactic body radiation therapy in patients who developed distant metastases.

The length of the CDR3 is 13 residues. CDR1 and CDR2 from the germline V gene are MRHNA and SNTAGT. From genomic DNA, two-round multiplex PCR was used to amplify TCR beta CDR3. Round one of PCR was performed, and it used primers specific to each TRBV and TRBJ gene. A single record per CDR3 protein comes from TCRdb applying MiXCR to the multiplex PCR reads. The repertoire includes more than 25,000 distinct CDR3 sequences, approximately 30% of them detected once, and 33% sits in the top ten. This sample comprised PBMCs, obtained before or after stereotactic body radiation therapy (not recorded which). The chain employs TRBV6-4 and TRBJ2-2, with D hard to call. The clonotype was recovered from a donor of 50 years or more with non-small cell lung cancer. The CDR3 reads CASSYSRTRELFF. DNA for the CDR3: TGTGCCAGCAGTTACTCGAGGACCAGGGAGCTGTTTTTT.